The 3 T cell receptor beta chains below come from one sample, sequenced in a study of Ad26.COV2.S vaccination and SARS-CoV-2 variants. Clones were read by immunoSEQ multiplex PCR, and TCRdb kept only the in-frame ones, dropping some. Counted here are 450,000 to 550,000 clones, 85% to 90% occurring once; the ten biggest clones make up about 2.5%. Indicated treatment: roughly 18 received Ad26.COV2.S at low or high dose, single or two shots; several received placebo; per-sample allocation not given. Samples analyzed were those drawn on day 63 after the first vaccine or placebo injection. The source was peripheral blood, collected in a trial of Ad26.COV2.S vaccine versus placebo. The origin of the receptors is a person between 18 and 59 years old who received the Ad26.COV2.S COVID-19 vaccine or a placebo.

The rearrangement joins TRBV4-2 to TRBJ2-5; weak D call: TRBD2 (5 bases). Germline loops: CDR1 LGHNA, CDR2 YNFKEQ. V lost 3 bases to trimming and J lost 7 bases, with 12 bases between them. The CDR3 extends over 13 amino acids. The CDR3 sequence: CASSQKREGTQYF. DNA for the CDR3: TGTGCCAGCAGCCAGAAACGGGAAGGGACCCAGTACTTC.

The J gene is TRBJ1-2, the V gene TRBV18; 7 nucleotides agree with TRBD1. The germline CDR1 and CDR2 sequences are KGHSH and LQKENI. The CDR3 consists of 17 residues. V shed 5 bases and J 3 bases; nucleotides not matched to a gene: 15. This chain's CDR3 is CASSAQGVGVLDYGYTF. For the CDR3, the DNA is TGTGCCAGCTCAGCCCAGGGGGTCGGGGTATTGGACTATGGCTACACCTTC.

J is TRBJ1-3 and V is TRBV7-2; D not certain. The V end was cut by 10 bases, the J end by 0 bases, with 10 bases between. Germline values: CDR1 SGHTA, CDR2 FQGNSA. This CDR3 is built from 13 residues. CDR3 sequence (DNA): TGTGCCACCACTTTTATCTCTGGAAACACCATATATTTT. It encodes CATTFISGNTIYF.